The sequence of this TCR beta chain was determined in a study of shared clonotypes between healthy human individuals. Terminally differentiated effector memory CD45RA+ cells were left out of the naive CD8 fraction, which was CD45RO-negative and positively selected for CCR7. Healthy and HIV-negative, the adult donors had no recent acute infections or vaccinations. With regard to this clone: The antigen remains undetermined.

The study, taken as a whole, reports: A generally larger estimated richness was seen in naive subsets than in memory subsets. Some clonotypes were shared by all four sorted-subset donors, while others were not shared. The non-shared ones had lower generation probabilities than the shared ones. Among donors, sharing of clonotypes was expected to be affected by sequencing depth.

Germline V lookup: CDR1 MNHEY, CDR2 SMNVEV (reference sequence). The trim removed 3 bases at V and 1 base at J, leaving 4 bases unmatched. The CDR3 has 15 residues. Data came from immunoSEQ multiplex PCR; TCRdb stores just in-frame clones and leaves some out. The data show millions of clones, with approximately 94% seen just once and more than 0.95% held by the top ten. The sample was naive CD8+ T cells sorted from blood. The chain is built from TRBV27 and TRBJ2-5; 8 bases line up with TRBD2. The sequence derives from a man in his late teens or twenties in good health. CDR3 in DNA: TGTGCCAGCAGTTTTGAGCGGGGGCTCCAAGAGACCCAGTACTTC. Its protein is CASSFERGLQETQYF.